This passage covers 13 T cell receptor beta chains from one sample sequenced in a study of CD8 T cells in ankylosing spondylitis. General study findings and limits: A motif of seven or eight highly homologous TCR beta variants was seen as apparently characteristic of ankylosing spondylitis blood.

In TCRdb, the 5' RACE reads were re-called with MiXCR into one record per CDR3 protein. The table shows 500,000 to 650,000 distinct CDR3 sequences, with approximately 5.3% occurring only once. Antigens of these TCRs are unknown. Sequenced material: blood, either unsorted or a sorted T cell fraction (not recorded which). These receptors were collected from a male donor with ankylosing spondylitis.

About this clonotype itself: A much larger clone sits a single nucleotide away, making a read error possible. The chain is built from TRBV27 and TRBJ2-5, with D perhaps being TRBD1 or TRBD2 (5 bases each). CDR1 and CDR2 from the germline V gene are MNHEY and SMNVEV (reference sequence). This CDR3 has 14 amino acids. CDR3 residues: CASSRRTKEGTKYF. DNA for the CDR3: TGTGCCAGCAGCCGGAGGACGAAGGAAGGGACCAAGTACTTC.

This clonotype was recorded at least ten times. CDR3 coding DNA: TGCAGTGCTAGAGCACCGGGACAGGGGAACACTGAAGCTTTCTTT. This gives the protein CSARAPGQGNTEAFF. The V gene is TRBV20-1, the J gene TRBJ1-1; 9 bases are a match to TRBD1. Looked up from germline, CDR1 is DFQATT and CDR2 is SNEGSKA (reference sequence). This CDR3 is built from 15 residues. With V trimmed by 1 base and J by 1 base, 4 bases remained unmatched.

This clonotype was seen many times. Relative to the germline gene, one junction end is altered; a read error may explain this. The chain couples TRBV10-3 to TRBJ1-5; TRBD1 is a possible D gene (5 bases). The CDR3 consists of 13 residues. Germline V gene data show CDR1 as ENHRY and CDR2 as SYGVKD. In nucleotides, the CDR3 is TGTGCCATCAGTGAGTCGGGAGGGACTTACCTAAATTTT. Amino acid sequence: CAISESGGTYLNF.

At least ten counts were recorded for this clonotype. V gene TRBV5-4 combines with J gene TRBJ1-4; possibly TRBD1 for D (5 bases). This CDR3 has 15 amino acids. CDR1 SGHNT and CDR2 YYREEE come from the germline V gene (reference sequence). V gave up 1 base and J gave up 10 bases, with 17 bases separating them. The CDR3 sequence is CASSLIPGRNGKLFF. The DNA for the CDR3 is TGTGCCAGCAGCTTGATCCCAGGGCGGAACGGAAAACTGTTTTTT. Complete variable domain (other parts from reference TRBV5-4 and TRBJ1-4): ETGVTQSPTHLIKTRGQQVTLRCSSQSGHNTVSWYQQALGQGPQFIFQYYREEENGRGNFPPRFSGLQFPNYSSELNVNALELDDSALYLCASSLIPGRNGKLFFGSGTQLSVL.

This clonotype showed up many times. The V gene is TRBV4-3, the J gene TRBJ1-1; the match to TRBD1 covers 9 bases. The CDR3 spans 17 residues. Germline V gene data show CDR1 as LGHNA and CDR2 as YSLEER. V shed 1 base and J 2 bases; nucleotides not matched to a gene: 8. The CDR3 region is CASSQVLPGQGNTEAFF. The CDR3 bases are TGCGCCAGCAGCCAAGTACTTCCGGGACAGGGTAACACTGAAGCTTTCTTT.

Many counts were recorded for this clonotype. The chain carries TRBV20-1 and TRBJ2-5; no firm D call. The CDR3 sequence is 13 residues long. From germline, CDR1 is DFQATT and CDR2 SNEGSKA (reference sequence). The V end was cut by 8 bases, the J end by 2 bases, with 15 bases between. The CDR3 region is CSLGARIQETQYF. CDR3 DNA: TGCAGTTTAGGAGCTAGAATACAAGAGACCCAGTACTTC.

This clonotype was recorded many times. V is TRBV29-1 and J is TRBJ1-2; 7 bases are shared with TRBD1. CDR1 and CDR2 from the germline V gene are SQVTM and ANQGSEA. The CDR3 has 12 amino acids. V lost 6 bases to trimming and J lost 4 bases; unmatched junction nucleotides: 5. The CDR3 protein is CSVSGGSYGYTF. The CDR3 nucleotides are TGCAGCGTCTCAGGGGGTAGCTATGGCTACACCTTC.

This clonotype appeared many times. The V gene is TRBV27, the J gene TRBJ2-1, with TRBD2 matching over 9 bases. CDR3 length equals 16 residues. The junction had 10 bases not matched to a gene; V was cut back by 5 bases and J by 5 bases. Germline V CDR1 and CDR2: MNHEY, SMNVEV (reference sequence). CDR3 DNA: TGTGCCAGCAGTCTACCGGGACTAGCTGTCCACAATGAGCAGTTCTTC. It specifies CASSLPGLAVHNEQFF.

This clonotype was seen many times. This rearrangement joins TRBV5-1 to TRBJ1-6; a weak D match, TRBD1 (6 bases). Germline V gene lookup returns CDR1 SGHRS and CDR2 YFSETQ. The CDR3 has 14 amino acids. V was trimmed by 3 bases and J by 7 bases, leaving 11 bases between them. The CDR3 is CASSSDRSNSPLHF. CDR3 sequence (DNA): TGCGCCAGCAGCTCTGACAGGAGCAATTCACCCCTCCACTTT. The variable domain in full, completed from reference TRBV5-1 and TRBJ1-6, reads KAGVTQTPRYLIKTRGQQVTLSCSPISGHRSVSWYQQTPGQGLQFLFEYFSETQRNKGNFPGRFSGRQFSNSRSEMNVSTLELGDSALYLCASSSDRSNSPLHFGNGTRLTVT.

In its sample, this clonotype was seen a few times. The chain recombines TRBV28 with TRBJ2-4; TRBD1 might be the D (6 bases). Trimming removed 4 bases at V and 3 bases at J, with 7 bases between. Germline V lookup: CDR1 MDHEN, CDR2 SYDVKM. The CDR3 totals 13 residues. In DNA, the CDR3 is TGTGCCAGCAGTTGGGACAACAAAAACATTCAGTACTTC. This sequence encodes CASSWDNKNIQYF. Full variable domain (missing parts from reference TRBV28 and TRBJ2-4): DVKVTQSSRYLVKRTGEKVFLECVQDMDHENMFWYRQDPGLGLRLIYFSYDVKMKEKGDIPEGYSVSREKKERFSLILESASTNQTSMYLCASSWDNKNIQYFGAGTRLSVL.

The CDR3 DNA reads TGCGCCAGCAGCCAAGGGTGGGACACTAACAATGAGCAGTTCTTC. This sequence encodes CASSQGWDTNNEQFF. The chain recombines TRBV4-3 with TRBJ2-1, with D possibly matching TRBD1 (6 bases). This CDR3 has 15 amino acids. The V gene's germline CDR1 is LGHNA and CDR2 YSLEER. V was clipped by 1 base and J by 5 bases, with 12 bases between them.

This clonotype was picked up many times. V gene TRBV10-1 combines with J gene TRBJ2-2, with TRBD1 as a possible D gene (6 bases). This CDR3 is 14 amino acids long. Trimming shortened V by 10 bases and J by 2 bases, and 14 bases separated the two germline ends. Germline CDR1 WNHNN, CDR2 SYGVQD (reference sequence). Written as DNA, the CDR3 is TGCGCCACCAACCGGGACACCAACACCGGGGAGCTGTTTTTT. Its translation: CATNRDTNTGELFF.

In this sample, this clonotype turned up many times. V and J are TRBV24-1 and TRBJ2-5, with TRBD1 matching 8 bases. J lost 5 bases, V lost 5 bases, and 9 bases had no gene match. The CDR3 totals 15 residues. Per the germline V gene, CDR1 is KGHDR and CDR2 is SFDVKD. CDR3 in DNA: TGTGCCACCAGTGCTAACTCAGGGGGCAGGGAGACCCAGTACTTC. Amino acid sequence: CATSANSGGRETQYF.